This T cell receptor (beta chain) was recorded in a study of monozygotic twins with inflammatory bowel disease. Points from the study as a whole: IBD patients carried less diverse TCRbeta repertoires (inverse Simpson) than healthy co-twins.

A remark on this clonotype: The antigen remains undetermined.

TCRdb re-called the 5' RACE reads; every CDR3 protein appears as one record, without DNA. Recorded for this sample: hundreds of thousands of distinct CDR3 sequences. In germline, CDR1 is ENHRY, CDR2 SYGVKD. This CDR3 region has 16 residues. With no T cell sorting beforehand, total RNA was isolated from whole blood. The sample taken for sequencing was blood. The chain employs TRBV10-3 and TRBJ2-5; the TRBD1 assignment by TCRdb is unverifiable without DNA. The sequence was collected from a human donor with ulcerative colitis or Crohn's disease, or a healthy co-twin of an affected twin (not recorded which). CDR3: CAISQPGTGPKETQYF.